The clone carrying this T cell receptor beta chain was counted many times. As yet, its antigen is unknown. Separate cDNA molecules each had unique molecular identifiers attached to them. TCRdb processed the 5' RACE reads anew with MiXCR; each CDR3 protein has one entry. Found here are roughly 41,000 distinct CDR3 sequences, 4.7% of them singletons; the top ten hold approximately 4.8%. The data were taken from a study of early T cells in non-severe SARS-CoV-2 infection. The CDR3 length is 19 residues. V shed 1 base and J 4 bases; nucleotides not matched to a gene: 12. Study conclusions and caveats: Comparison of clonotypes with VDJdb favored anti-spike CD8 responses while missing private and CD4 specificities.

This clonotype was obtained from an adult who was a healthcare worker with PCR-confirmed SARS-CoV-2 infection or an uninfected control (not recorded which). Sequenced input: whole blood. The chain is built from TRBV12-3 or TRBV12-4 and TRBJ2-6, with 8 bases aligning to TRBD2. CDR3 residues: CASSLVGLGRARGANVLTF. In DNA, the CDR3 is TGTGCCAGCAGTTTAGTGGGACTAGGGAGGGCGCGCGGGGCCAACGTCCTGACTTTC.